The clone carrying this T cell receptor beta chain has more than one count but fewer than ten. These data belong to a study of beta chain features in type 1 diabetes. The sequenced template was cDNA made from the entire isolated RNA. Libraries were prepared by immunoSEQ multiplex PCR; TCRdb keeps only in-frame clonotypes and omits some of them. The repertoire includes hundreds of thousands of clones, about 15% of them detected once, and around 0.035% sits in the top ten. Germline lookup yields CDR1 SGHTA and CDR2 FQGTGA. Trimming took off 5 bases at V and 5 bases at J, with 10 bases between the two ends. CDR3 length equals 13 residues.

The receptor was isolated from a man aged 25-45 years in good health. Material for sequencing was naive CD4+ T cells from blood. V is TRBV7-3 and J is TRBJ2-1, with D unresolved. The CDR3 DNA reads as TGTGCCAGCAGCCCATCGGCGAACAATGAGCAGTTCTTC. Its protein is CASSPSANNEQFF. Drawing the rest from reference TRBV7-3 and TRBJ2-1, the complete variable domain is GAGVSQTPSNKVTEKGKYVELRCDPISGHTALYWYRQSLGQGPEFLIYFQGTGAADDSGLPNDRFFAVRPEGSVSTLKIQRTERGDSAVYLCASSPSANNEQFFGPGTRLTVL.